The sequence of this TCR beta chain was determined in a study of blood T cell repertoires in COVID-19. CDR3 size: 13 residues. Germline V gene sequence: CDR1 MDHEN, CDR2 SYDVKM. V lost 8 bases, J lost 2 bases, and 12 bases lay in between. Generated by immunoSEQ multiplex PCR, the TCRdb table keeps only in-frame clones and is missing some. The data hold about 87,000 clones, with roughly 80% observed a single time. The V gene is TRBV28, the J gene TRBJ1-1; no clear D gene. The source is a woman aged 50 to 60 with acute or convalescent COVID-19. Sample: peripheral blood. CDR3 sequence reads: CASRHGFNTEAFF. CDR3 nucleotide sequence: TGTGCCAGCCGTCACGGGTTTAACACTGAAGCTTTCTTT. Drawing the rest from reference TRBV28 and TRBJ1-1, the complete variable domain is DVKVTQSSRYLVKRTGEKVFLECVQDMDHENMFWYRQDPGLGLRLIYFSYDVKMKEKGDIPEGYSVSREKKERFSLILESASTNQTSMYLCASRHGFNTEAFFGQGTRLTVV.